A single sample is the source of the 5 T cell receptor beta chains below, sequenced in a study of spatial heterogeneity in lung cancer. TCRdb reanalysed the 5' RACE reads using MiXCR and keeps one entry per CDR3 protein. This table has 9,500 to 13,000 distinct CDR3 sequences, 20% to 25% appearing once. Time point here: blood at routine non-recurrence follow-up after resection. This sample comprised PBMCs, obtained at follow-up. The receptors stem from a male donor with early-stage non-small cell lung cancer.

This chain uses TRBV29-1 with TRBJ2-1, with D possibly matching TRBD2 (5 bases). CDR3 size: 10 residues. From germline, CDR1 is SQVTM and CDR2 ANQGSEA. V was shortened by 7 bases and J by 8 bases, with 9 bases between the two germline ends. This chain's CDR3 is CSGGWDEQFF. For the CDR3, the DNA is TGCAGCGGAGGGTGGGATGAGCAGTTCTTC.

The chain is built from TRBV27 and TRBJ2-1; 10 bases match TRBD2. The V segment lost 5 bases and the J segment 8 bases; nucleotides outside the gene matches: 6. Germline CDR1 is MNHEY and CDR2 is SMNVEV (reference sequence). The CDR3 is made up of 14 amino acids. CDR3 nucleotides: TGTGCCAGCAGTCGGACTAGCGGTAAATATGAGCAGTTCTTC. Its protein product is CASSRTSGKYEQFF.

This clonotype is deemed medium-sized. CDR3 amino acids: CASSLGGPTGELFF. The DNA for the CDR3 is TGTGCCAGCAGTTTAGGAGGGCCCACCGGGGAGCTGTTTTTT. V usage is TRBV28 and J usage is TRBJ2-2; a possible D gene is TRBD2 (6 bases). Germline loops: CDR1 MDHEN, CDR2 SYDVKM. The length of the CDR3 is 14 residues. The ends were cut back, 2 bases at V and 4 bases at J, with 8 bases in the middle.

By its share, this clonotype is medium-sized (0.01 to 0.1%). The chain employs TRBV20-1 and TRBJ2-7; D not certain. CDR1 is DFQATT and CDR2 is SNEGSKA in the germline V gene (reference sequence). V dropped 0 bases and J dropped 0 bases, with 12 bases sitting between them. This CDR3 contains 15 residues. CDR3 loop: CSARDRQASSYEQYF. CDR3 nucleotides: TGCAGTGCTAGAGATAGGCAGGCTAGCTCCTACGAGCAGTACTTC.

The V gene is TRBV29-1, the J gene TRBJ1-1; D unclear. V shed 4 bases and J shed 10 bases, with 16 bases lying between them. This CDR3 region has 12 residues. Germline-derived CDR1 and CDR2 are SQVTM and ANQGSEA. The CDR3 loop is CSVVEDSPGAFF. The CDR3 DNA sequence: TGCAGCGTTGTGGAGGATTCTCCGGGAGCTTTCTTT.